This T cell receptor beta chain came from a study of response to subunit inactivated influenza vaccine. This clonotype was seen only a few times. Antigen specificity is unknown. V lost 2 bases and J 0 bases, leaving 10 bases between the germline ends. Germline V gene sequence: CDR1 MDHEN, CDR2 SYDVKM. The CDR3 totals 15 residues. TCRdb re-called the RT-PCR reads with MiXCR, one entry per CDR3 protein. This sample has a few hundred thousand distinct CDR3 sequences, with 14% found just once. Findings of the study overall: Each seasonal influenza vaccination recruits few new T cells, the authors suggested.

The V call is TRBV28, the J call TRBJ2-5; D is ambiguous. The clonotype comes from a man over 45 who received an inactivated influenza vaccine. This specimen consisted of PBMCs from blood, obtained 11 to 12 days after vaccination. The CDR3 here is CASSLASRHQETQYF. CDR3 sequence (DNA): TGTGCCAGCAGTTTAGCGTCGCGGCACCAAGAGACCCAGTACTTC. Based on the CDR3 plus reference TRBV28 and TRBJ2-5, the full variable domain is DVKVTQSSRYLVKRTGEKVFLECVQDMDHENMFWYRQDPGLGLRLIYFSYDVKMKEKGDIPEGYSVSREKKERFSLILESASTNQTSMYLCASSLASRHQETQYFGPGTRLLVL.